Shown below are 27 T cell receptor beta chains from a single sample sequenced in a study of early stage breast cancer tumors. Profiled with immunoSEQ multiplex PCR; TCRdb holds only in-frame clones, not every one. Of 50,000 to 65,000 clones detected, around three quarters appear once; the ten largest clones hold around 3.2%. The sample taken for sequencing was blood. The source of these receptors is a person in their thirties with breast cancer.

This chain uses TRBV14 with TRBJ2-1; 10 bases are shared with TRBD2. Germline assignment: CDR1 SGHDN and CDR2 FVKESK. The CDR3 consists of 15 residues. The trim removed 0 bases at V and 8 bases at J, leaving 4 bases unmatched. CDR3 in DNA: TGTGCCAGCAGCCAAGAGGACGGACTAGCGGATGAGCAGTTCTTC. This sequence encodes CASSQEDGLADEQFF.

The CDR3 region has the DNA TGTGCCAGCAGCTTAAAGGGCGGGAGGGAAAATGAGCAGTTCTTC. It translates to CASSLKGGRENEQFF. The chain joins TRBV7-6 to TRBJ2-1; 9 positions agree with TRBD2. The junction had 6 bases not matched to a gene; V was cut back by 2 bases and J by 7 bases. Germline-derived CDR1 and CDR2 are SGHVS and FNYEAQ. The CDR3 extends over 15 amino acids.

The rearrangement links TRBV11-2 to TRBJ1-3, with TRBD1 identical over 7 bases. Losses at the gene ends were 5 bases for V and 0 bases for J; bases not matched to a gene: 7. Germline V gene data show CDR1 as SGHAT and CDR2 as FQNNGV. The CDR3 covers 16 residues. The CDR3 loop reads CASSLFRGLSGNTIYF. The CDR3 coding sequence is TGTGCCAGCAGCCTTTTTAGGGGGCTCTCTGGAAACACCATATATTTT.

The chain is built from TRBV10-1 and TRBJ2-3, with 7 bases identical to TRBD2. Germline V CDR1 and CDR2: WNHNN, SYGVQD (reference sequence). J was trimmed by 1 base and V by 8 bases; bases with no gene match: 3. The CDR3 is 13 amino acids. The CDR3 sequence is CASGGSGTDTQYF. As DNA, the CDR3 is TGCGCCAGCGGCGGGAGCGGCACAGATACGCAGTATTTT.

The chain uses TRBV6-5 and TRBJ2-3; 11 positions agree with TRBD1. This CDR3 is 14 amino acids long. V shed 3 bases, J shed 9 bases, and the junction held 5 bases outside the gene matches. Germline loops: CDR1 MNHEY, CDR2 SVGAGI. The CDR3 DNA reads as TGTGCCAGCAGTTATGGGACAGGGGGATGGACGCAGTATTTT. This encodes CASSYGTGGWTQYF.

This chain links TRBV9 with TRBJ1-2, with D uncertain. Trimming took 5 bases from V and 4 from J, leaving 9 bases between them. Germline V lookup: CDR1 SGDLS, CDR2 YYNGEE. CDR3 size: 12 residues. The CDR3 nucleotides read TGTGCCAGCAGACAGCCAACCTATGGCTACACCTTC. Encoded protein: CASRQPTYGYTF.

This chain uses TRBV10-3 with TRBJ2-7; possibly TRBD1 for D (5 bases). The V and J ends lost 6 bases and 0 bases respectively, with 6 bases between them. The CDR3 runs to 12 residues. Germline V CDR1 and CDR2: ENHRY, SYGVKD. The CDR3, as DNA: TGTGCCATCAGCCAGGGCTCCTACGAGCAGTACTTC. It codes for CAISQGSYEQYF.

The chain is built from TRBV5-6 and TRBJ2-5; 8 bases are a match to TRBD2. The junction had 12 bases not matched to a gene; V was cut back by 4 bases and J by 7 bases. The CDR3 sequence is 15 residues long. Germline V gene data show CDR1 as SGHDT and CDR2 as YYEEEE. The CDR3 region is CASSGGLGIVGTQYF. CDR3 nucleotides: TGTGCCAGCAGCGGGGGACTAGGAATTGTGGGGACCCAGTACTTC.

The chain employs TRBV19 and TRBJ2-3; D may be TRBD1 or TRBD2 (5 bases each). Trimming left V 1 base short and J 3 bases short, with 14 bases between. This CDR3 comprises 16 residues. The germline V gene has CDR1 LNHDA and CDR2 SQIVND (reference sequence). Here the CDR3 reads CASSIVVGEGTDTQYF. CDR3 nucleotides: TGTGCCAGTAGTATAGTGGTGGGAGAGGGGACAGATACGCAGTATTTT.

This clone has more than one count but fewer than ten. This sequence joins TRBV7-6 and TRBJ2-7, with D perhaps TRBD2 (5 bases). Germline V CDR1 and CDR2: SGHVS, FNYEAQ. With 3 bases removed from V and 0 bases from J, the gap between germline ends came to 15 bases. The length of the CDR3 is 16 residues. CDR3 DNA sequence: TGTGCCAGCAGCTTTCGGGGTTCGGGGAGCTCCTACGAGCAGTACTTC. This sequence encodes CASSFRGSGSSYEQYF.

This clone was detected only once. DNA for the CDR3: TGTGCCAGCAGCCCTGCGTTGAAAAACTACAATGAGCAGTTCTTC. Translating it yields CASSPALKNYNEQFF. The chain uses TRBV21-1 and TRBJ2-1; the tabulated D call, TRBD2, remains unverified against the DNA. TRBV21-1 is an annotated pseudogene. There are 15 residues in the CDR3.

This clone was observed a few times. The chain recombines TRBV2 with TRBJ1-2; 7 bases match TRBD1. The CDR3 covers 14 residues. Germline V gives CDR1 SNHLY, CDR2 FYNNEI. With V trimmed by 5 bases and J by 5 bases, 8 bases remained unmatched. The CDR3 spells CASSPTGTVYGYTF. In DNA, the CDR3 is TGTGCCAGCAGTCCCACCGGGACAGTATATGGCTACACCTTC.

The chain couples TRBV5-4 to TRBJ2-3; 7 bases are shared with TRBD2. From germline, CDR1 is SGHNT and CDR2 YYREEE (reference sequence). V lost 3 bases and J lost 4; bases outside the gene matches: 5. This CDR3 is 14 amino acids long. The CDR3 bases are TGTGCCAGCAGCTCAGTGCGGGGGTCAGATACGCAGTATTTT. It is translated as CASSSVRGSDTQYF.

CDR3 coding DNA: TGTGCCAGCTCACGGGATACCCACACTGAAGCTTTCTTT. This encodes CASSRDTHTEAFF. The rearrangement uses TRBV18 and TRBJ1-1, with D hard to call. From germline, CDR1 is KGHSH and CDR2 LQKENI. V shed 4 bases and J shed 3 bases, with 9 bases lying between them. This CDR3 has 13 amino acids. Drawing the rest from reference TRBV18 and TRBJ1-1, the complete variable domain is NAGVMQNPRHLVRRRGQEARLRCSPMKGHSHVYWYRQLPEEGLKFMVYLQKENIIDESGMPKERFSAEFPKEGPSILRIQQVVRGDSAAYFCASSRDTHTEAFFGQGTRLTVV.

The CDR3 region has the DNA TGTGCCTGGAGTGTCCGGATCCAAGAGACCCAGTACTTC. It codes for CAWSVRIQETQYF. The rearrangement uses TRBV30 and TRBJ2-5, with unresolved D. With 0 bases removed from V and 1 base from J, the gap between germline ends came to 6 bases. This CDR3 contains 13 residues. CDR1 is GTSNPN and CDR2 is SVGIG in the germline V gene (reference sequence).

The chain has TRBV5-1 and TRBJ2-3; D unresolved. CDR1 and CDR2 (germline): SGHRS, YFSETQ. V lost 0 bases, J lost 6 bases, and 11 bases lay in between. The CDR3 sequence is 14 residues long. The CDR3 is CASSLEKTEDTQYF. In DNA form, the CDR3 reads TGCGCCAGCAGCTTGGAAAAAACGGAGGATACGCAGTATTTT.

CDR3 DNA sequence: TGTGCCAGCAGTTCCCTCGCTTACTATGGCTACACCTTC. Its protein is CASSSLAYYGYTF. The chain links TRBV27 to TRBJ1-2; D is undetermined. CDR1 is MNHEY, CDR2 SMNVEV, per germline (reference sequence). This CDR3 is 13 amino acids long. Trimming shortened V by 4 bases and J by 3 bases, and 9 bases separated the two germline ends.

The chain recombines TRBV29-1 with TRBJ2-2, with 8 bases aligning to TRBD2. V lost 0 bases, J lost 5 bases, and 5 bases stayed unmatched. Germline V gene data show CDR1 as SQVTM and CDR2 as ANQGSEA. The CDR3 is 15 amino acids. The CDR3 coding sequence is TGCAGCGTTGAAGATCCTAGCGGGTGGACCGGGGAGCTGTTTTTT. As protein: CSVEDPSGWTGELFF.

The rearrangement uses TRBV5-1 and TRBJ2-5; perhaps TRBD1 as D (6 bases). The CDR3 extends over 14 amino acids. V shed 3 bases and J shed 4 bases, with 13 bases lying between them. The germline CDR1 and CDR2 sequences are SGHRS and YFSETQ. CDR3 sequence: CASSWVGGVETQYF. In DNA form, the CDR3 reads TGCGCCAGCAGCTGGGTAGGGGGAGTAGAGACCCAGTACTTC.

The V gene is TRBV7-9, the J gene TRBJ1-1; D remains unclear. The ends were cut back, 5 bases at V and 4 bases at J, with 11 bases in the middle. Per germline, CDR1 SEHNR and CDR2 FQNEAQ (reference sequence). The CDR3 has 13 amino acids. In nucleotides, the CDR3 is TGTGCCAGCAGCAGGATTGGGAGCACTGAAGCTTTCTTT. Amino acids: CASSRIGSTEAFF.

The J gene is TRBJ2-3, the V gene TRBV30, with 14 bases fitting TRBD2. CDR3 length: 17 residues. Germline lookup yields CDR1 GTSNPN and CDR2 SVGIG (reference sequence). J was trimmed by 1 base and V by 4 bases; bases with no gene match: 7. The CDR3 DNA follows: TGTGCCTGGACCTTAGGGACTAGCGGGAGAGGCACAGATACGCAGTATTTT. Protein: CAWTLGTSGRGTDTQYF.

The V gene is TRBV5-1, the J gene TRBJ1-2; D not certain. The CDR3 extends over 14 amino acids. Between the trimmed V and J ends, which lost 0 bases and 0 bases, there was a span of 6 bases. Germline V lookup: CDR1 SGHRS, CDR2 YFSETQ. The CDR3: CASSLEASNYGYTF. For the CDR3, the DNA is TGCGCCAGCAGCTTGGAGGCCTCTAACTATGGCTACACCTTC.

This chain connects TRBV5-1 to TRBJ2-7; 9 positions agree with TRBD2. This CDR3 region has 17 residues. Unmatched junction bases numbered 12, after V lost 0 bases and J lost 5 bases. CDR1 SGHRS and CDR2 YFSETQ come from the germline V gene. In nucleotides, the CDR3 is TGCGCCAGCAGCTTGGATCTAGCGGGATTTTCATTGAACGAGCAGTACTTC. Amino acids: CASSLDLAGFSLNEQYF.

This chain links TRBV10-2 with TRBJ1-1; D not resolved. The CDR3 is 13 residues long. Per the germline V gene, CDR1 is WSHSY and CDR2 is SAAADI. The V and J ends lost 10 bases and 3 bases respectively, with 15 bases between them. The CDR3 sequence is CATRPGLYTEAFF. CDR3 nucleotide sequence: TGCGCCACCAGGCCCGGCCTATACACTGAAGCTTTCTTT.

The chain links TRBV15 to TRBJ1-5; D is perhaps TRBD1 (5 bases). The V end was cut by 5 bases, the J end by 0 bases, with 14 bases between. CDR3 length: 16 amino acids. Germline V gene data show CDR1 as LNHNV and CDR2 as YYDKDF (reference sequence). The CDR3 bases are TGTGCCACCAGCTCCGACAGACTCTATAGCAATCAGCCCCAGCATTTT. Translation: CATSSDRLYSNQPQHF. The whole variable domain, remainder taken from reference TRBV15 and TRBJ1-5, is DAMVIQNPRYQVTQFGKPVTLSCSQTLNHNVMYWYQQKSSQAPKLLFHYYDKDFNNEADTPDNFQSRRPNTSFCFLDIRSPGLGDTAMYLCATSSDRLYSNQPQHFGDGTRLSIL.

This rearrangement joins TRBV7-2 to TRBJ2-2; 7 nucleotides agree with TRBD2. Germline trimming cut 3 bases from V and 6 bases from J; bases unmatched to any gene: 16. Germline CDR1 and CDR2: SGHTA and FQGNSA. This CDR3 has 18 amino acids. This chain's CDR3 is CASSFSRGLGGSAGELFF. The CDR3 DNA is TGTGCCAGCAGCTTTTCAAGGGGTCTCGGCGGGAGCGCCGGGGAGCTGTTTTTT.

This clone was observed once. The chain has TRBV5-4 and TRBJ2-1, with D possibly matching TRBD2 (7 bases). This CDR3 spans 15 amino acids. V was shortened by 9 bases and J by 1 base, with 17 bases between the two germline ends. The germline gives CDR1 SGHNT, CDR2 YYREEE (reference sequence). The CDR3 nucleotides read TGTGCCATCTTTCTAGGGGGGGGGTCCTACAATGAGCAGTTCTTC. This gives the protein CAIFLGGGSYNEQFF.